The present TCR beta chain was sequenced within a study of T-cell memory formation after mild COVID-19. From the 5' RACE reads, TCRdb called clonotypes with MiXCR, one entry per CDR3 protein. The data show a few hundred thousand distinct CDR3 sequences, about 27% seen once. This CDR3 contains 15 residues. The trim removed 0 bases at V and 4 bases at J, leaving 5 bases unmatched. Looked up from germline, CDR1 is SEHNR and CDR2 is FQNEAQ (reference sequence). The sequence was collected from an adult woman who had mild COVID-19 (a few samples of this study predate the infection). Cell type and time point are not known. The sequenced material came from PBMCs or a T cell subset sorted from them (not recorded which). V and J are TRBV7-9 and TRBJ2-7; 8 bases align to TRBD1. The CDR3 spells CASSLAGQGFYEQYF. The CDR3 nucleotides read TGTGCCAGCAGCTTAGCCGGACAGGGTTTTTACGAGCAGTACTTC.